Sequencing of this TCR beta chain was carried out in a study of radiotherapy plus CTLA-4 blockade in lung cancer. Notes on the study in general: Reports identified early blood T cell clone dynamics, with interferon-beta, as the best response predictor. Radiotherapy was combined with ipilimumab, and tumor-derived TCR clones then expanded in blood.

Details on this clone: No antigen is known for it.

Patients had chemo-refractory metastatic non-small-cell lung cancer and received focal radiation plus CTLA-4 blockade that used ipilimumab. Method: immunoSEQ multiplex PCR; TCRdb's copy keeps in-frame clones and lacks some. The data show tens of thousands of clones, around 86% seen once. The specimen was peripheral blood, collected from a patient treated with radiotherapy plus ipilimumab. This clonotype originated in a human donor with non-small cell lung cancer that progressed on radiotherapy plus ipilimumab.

CDR3 protein: CATSRDAFALDQGSPLHF. DNA of the CDR3: TGTGCCACCAGCAGAGATGCGTTTGCTCTCGACCAAGGCTCACCCCTCCACTTT. The chain combines TRBV15 with TRBJ1-6; D gene uncertain. CDR3 length: 18 amino acids. Germline loops: CDR1 LNHNV, CDR2 YYDKDF (reference sequence). Trimming shortened V by 0 bases and J by 10 bases, and 22 bases separated the two germline ends.